This T cell receptor (beta chain) derives from a study of blood T cell repertoires in COVID-19. The ends lost 0 bases at V and 7 bases at J; junction bases unmatched: 11. This CDR3 has 17 residues. Germline CDR1 is SGHRS and CDR2 is YFSETQ. All enrollees were roughly 18 to 95 years old and from 24 US areas. Two negative PCRs, clearance, or symptom resolution characterized the recovered Cohort 3 donors. TCRdb's copy holds only in-frame clones and misses some; the assay was immunoSEQ multiplex PCR. The sample consists of under 300,000 clones, roughly 91% of them appearing once. This sequence joins TRBV5-1 and TRBJ1-4; 8 bases are shared with TRBD1. The sequence was collected from a woman between 55 and 75 years old who had recovered from COVID-19. Material for sequencing was PBMCs or T cells enriched from blood (not recorded which). The CDR3 region is CASSLGDRLRGIEKLFF. CDR3 bases: TGCGCCAGCAGCTTGGGGGACAGGTTGAGGGGTATTGAAAAACTGTTTTTT. Complete variable domain (other parts from reference TRBV5-1 and TRBJ1-4): KAGVTQTPRYLIKTRGQQVTLSCSPISGHRSVSWYQQTPGQGLQFLFEYFSETQRNKGNFPGRFSGRQFSNSRSEMNVSTLELGDSALYLCASSLGDRLRGIEKLFFGSGTQLSVL.